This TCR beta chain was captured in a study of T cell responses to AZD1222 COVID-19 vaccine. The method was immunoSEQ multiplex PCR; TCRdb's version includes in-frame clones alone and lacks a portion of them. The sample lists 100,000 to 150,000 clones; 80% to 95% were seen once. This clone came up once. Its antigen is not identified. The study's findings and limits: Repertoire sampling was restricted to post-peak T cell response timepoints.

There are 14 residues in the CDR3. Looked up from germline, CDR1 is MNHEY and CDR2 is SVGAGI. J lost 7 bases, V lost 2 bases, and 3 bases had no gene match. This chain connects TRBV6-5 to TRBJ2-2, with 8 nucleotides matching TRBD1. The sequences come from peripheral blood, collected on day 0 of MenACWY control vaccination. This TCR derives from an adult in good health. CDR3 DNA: TGTGCCAGCAGTTACACGGACAGGGTCGGGGAGCTGTTTTTT. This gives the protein CASSYTDRVGELFF.